Below, 28 T cell receptor beta chains from the same sample are listed, as sequenced in a study of T cells in Graves' hyperthyroidism and ophthalmopathy. Template material for amplifying TCR beta CDR3 regions consisted of RNA transcripts. In the first-round RT-PCR of the TCR CDR3, the HTBI primer set was used. TCRdb ran MiXCR on the multiplex PCR reads and lists one entry per CDR3 protein. The table shows under 600,000 distinct CDR3 sequences, with 16% occurring only once. The source material was blood. The receptor source for this set is a woman in her 40s with Graves' ophthalmopathy.

The sample holds many counts of this clonotype. The chain employs TRBV3-1 and TRBJ1-2; TRBD1 might be the D (5 bases). Looked up from germline, CDR1 is LGHDT and CDR2 is YNNKEL (reference sequence). The CDR3 runs 14 residues. The V end was cut by 0 bases, the J end by 8 bases, with 13 bases between. The CDR3 sequence: CASSQEGREGGYTF. The CDR3 DNA follows: TGTGCCAGCAGCCAAGAAGGCAGGGAAGGGGGCTACACCTTC.

This clonotype turned up a few times. This chain uses TRBV3-1 with TRBJ2-7, with TRBD2 identical over 14 bases. Per germline, CDR1 LGHDT and CDR2 YNNKEL (reference sequence). With 4 bases clipped from V and 7 bases from J, the junction kept 6 bases outside the gene matches. The CDR3 has 15 residues. CDR3 DNA: TGTGCCAGCAGCCTAGGGACTAGCGGGGGCCGAGAGCAGTACTTC. Protein product: CASSLGTSGGREQYF.

This clonotype was recorded many times. The chain employs TRBV20-1 and TRBJ1-1; weak D call: TRBD1 (5 bases). Germline CDR1 is DFQATT and CDR2 is SNEGSKA (reference sequence). The V end lost 5 bases, the J end lost 4 bases, and 14 bases lay between the germline ends. CDR3 length: 13 amino acids. The chain's CDR3 is CSAGTIKGTEAFF. Written as DNA, the CDR3 is TGCAGTGCTGGGACCATCAAGGGCACTGAAGCTTTCTTT.

In this sample, this clonotype turned up many times. The chain combines TRBV11-2 with TRBJ2-7; tentatively, D is TRBD1 (5 bases). There are 13 residues in the CDR3. Trimming removed 1 base at V and 4 bases at J, with 8 bases between. Germline V CDR1 and CDR2: SGHAT, FQNNGV. This CDR3 is CASSLARQYEQYF. CDR3 sequence (DNA): TGTGCCAGCAGCTTAGCCCGACAGTACGAGCAGTACTTC. Full variable domain (missing parts from reference TRBV11-2 and TRBJ2-7): EAGVAQSPRYKIIEKRQSVAFWCNPISGHATLYWYQQILGQGPKLLIQFQNNGVVDDSQLPKDRFSAERLKGVDSTLKIQPAKLEDSAVYLCASSLARQYEQYFGPGTRLTVT.

This clonotype showed up just a few times. CDR3 sequence (DNA): TGTGCCACCGCGGGACATTACACTGAAGCTTTCTTT. This gives the protein CATAGHYTEAFF. The chain joins TRBV15 to TRBJ1-1; maybe TRBD1 (6 bases). In germline, CDR1 is LNHNV, CDR2 YYDKDF (reference sequence). The V end lost 8 bases, the J end lost 3 bases, and 10 bases lay between the germline ends. The CDR3 has 12 residues.

This clonotype was observed a few times. The chain combines TRBV19 with TRBJ1-5; D perhaps matches TRBD1 (6 bases). The V and J ends lost 5 bases and 0 bases respectively, with 14 bases between them. The CDR3 runs to 16 residues. The V gene's germline CDR1 is LNHDA and CDR2 SQIVND (reference sequence). CDR3 in amino acids: CASSSTPDSSNQPQHF. The DNA of the CDR3 is TGTGCCAGTAGTTCCACCCCGGACAGTAGCAATCAGCCCCAGCATTTT.

In this sample, this clonotype turned up once. The chain employs TRBV29-1 and TRBJ1-4; D gene ambiguous. The V and J ends lost 4 bases and 5 bases respectively, with 5 bases between them. The germline V gene encodes CDR1 SQVTM and CDR2 ANQGSEA. The CDR3 covers 11 residues. The CDR3 DNA follows: TGCAGCGTTGGCCAGAATGAAAAACTGTTTTTT. Translation gives CSVGQNEKLFF. The full variable domain, its missing parts supplied by reference TRBV29-1 and TRBJ1-4, is SAVISQKPSRDICQRGTSLTIQCQVDSQVTMMFWYRQQPGQSLTLIATANQGSEATYESGFVIDKFPISRPNLTFSTLTVSNMSPEDSSIYLCSVGQNEKLFFGSGTQLSVL.

This clonotype has at least ten counts. The chain recombines TRBV18 with TRBJ1-1, with D perhaps matching TRBD1 (6 bases). Germline CDR1 is KGHSH and CDR2 is LQKENI. Trimming cost V 4 bases and J 0 bases, with 18 bases left between them. The CDR3 runs to 17 residues. The CDR3 sequence: CASSRGAENLMNTEAFF. The CDR3 DNA follows: TGTGCCAGCTCACGGGGGGCCGAGAATTTGATGAACACTGAAGCTTTCTTT.

This clonotype was counted many times. The chain carries TRBV3-1 and TRBJ1-5; 9 bases are shared with TRBD1. The V and J ends lost 1 base and 5 bases, in that order; junction bases with no gene match: 3. Germline V gene sequence: CDR1 LGHDT, CDR2 YNNKEL (reference sequence). CDR3 length: 15 amino acids. The CDR3 sequence is CASSQGTGDYQPQHF. The CDR3 coding sequence is TGTGCCAGCAGCCAAGGGACAGGGGACTATCAGCCCCAGCATTTT.

About this clonotype: A junction boundary mismatches the germline segment, possibly from a read error. The chain couples TRBV3-1 to TRBJ2-7, with 7 bases lining up with TRBD1. The CDR3 loop spans 16 amino acids. From germline, CDR1 is LGHDT and CDR2 YNNKEL (reference sequence). CDR3 residues: CASSDRAFGGSYEQYF. CDR3 coding DNA: TGCGCCAGCAGTGACAGGGCCTTTGGTGGCTCCTACGAGCAGTACTTC.

This clonotype came up many times. The V and J genes are TRBV6-5 and TRBJ2-7, with TRBD1 matching 7 bases. The CDR3 is 15 amino acids. Germline CDR1 and CDR2: MNHEY and SVGAGI. V dropped 0 bases and J dropped 1; count of bases not matched to a gene: 3. Written as DNA, the CDR3 is TGTGCCAGCAGTTACTCTCAGGGGGAATCCTACGAGCAGTACTTC. It encodes CASSYSQGESYEQYF.

In its sample, this clonotype was seen once. V gene TRBV18 combines with J gene TRBJ2-6, with D perhaps being TRBD1 or TRBD2 (5 bases each). Per the germline V gene, CDR1 is KGHSH and CDR2 is LQKENI. The CDR3 totals 18 residues. The V and J ends lost 6 bases and 0 bases respectively, with 18 bases between them. DNA of the CDR3: TGTGCCAGCTCCCCCCGTCGGGGCGAGAGCTCTGGGGCCAACGTCCTGACTTTC. Protein: CASSPRRGESSGANVLTF.

This chain links TRBV4-1 with TRBJ2-4, with TRBD2 matching over 7 bases. Germline V gene lookup returns CDR1 MGHRA and CDR2 YSYEKL. This CDR3 contains 16 residues. V trimming: 0 bases; J trimming: 1 base; junction bases outside the gene matches: 3. CDR3 region: CASSQDPGGAKNIQYF. The CDR3 nucleotides are TGCGCCAGCAGCCAAGACCCCGGGGGGGCCAAAAACATTCAGTACTTC.

This clonotype was counted at least ten times. The J gene is TRBJ1-1, the V gene TRBV30; unclear D gene. V was shortened by 2 bases and J by 5 bases, with 9 bases between the two germline ends. Germline V gene sequence: CDR1 GTSNPN, CDR2 SVGIG (reference sequence). The CDR3 has 12 amino acids. DNA for the CDR3: TGTGCCTGGAGTTCCTCAGGAACTGAAGCTTTCTTT. This codes for CAWSSSGTEAFF.

In this sample, this clonotype turned up many times. This chain connects TRBV3-1 to TRBJ2-1, with 9 bases fitting TRBD2. CDR1 and CDR2 (germline): LGHDT, YNNKEL (reference sequence). V lost 4 bases to trimming and J lost 8 bases; unmatched junction nucleotides: 9. CDR3 size: 15 residues. The CDR3 region is CASSRRLADDDEQFF. CDR3 nucleotide sequence: TGTGCCAGCAGCCGAAGACTAGCGGATGACGATGAGCAGTTCTTC.

The V call is TRBV2, the J call TRBJ2-3; D is unclear. The germline CDR1 and CDR2 sequences are SNHLY and FYNNEI. The CDR3 contains 17 residues. V was pared by 0 bases and J by 2 bases, with 15 bases between. In DNA form, the CDR3 reads TGTGCCAGCAGTGAAGCGGGCTTTCGAGCTGTCACAGATACGCAGTATTTT. Amino acids: CASSEAGFRAVTDTQYF. The full variable domain, completed using reference TRBV2 and TRBJ2-3, is EPEVTQTPSHQVTQMGQEVILRCVPISNHLYFYWYRQILGQKVEFLVSFYNNEISEKSEIFDDQFSVERPDGSNFTLKIRSTKLEDSAMYFCASSEAGFRAVTDTQYFGPGTRLTVL.

This clonotype has ten or more counts. The V call is TRBV28, the J call TRBJ2-7, with 9 bases lining up with TRBD2. Trimming removed 5 bases from V and 6 bases from J; junction bases left unmatched: 11. The CDR3 has 15 amino acids. CDR1 and CDR2 from the germline V gene are MDHEN and SYDVKM. The DNA for the CDR3 is TGTGCCAGCAGTCTAGCGGGGACTCGGGCTTCCGAGCAGTACTTC. Translating gives CASSLAGTRASEQYF.

This clonotype occurred many times. This chain links TRBV2 with TRBJ2-5; D gene unclear. V lost 8 bases, J lost 2 bases, and 18 bases lay in between. Germline V gives CDR1 SNHLY, CDR2 FYNNEI. This CDR3 contains 15 residues. CDR3 sequence reads: CASPAETADQETQYF. CDR3 bases: TGTGCCAGCCCAGCTGAAACGGCAGATCAAGAGACCCAGTACTTC.

The chain recombines TRBV3-1 with TRBJ1-3, with D hard to call. CDR1 is LGHDT, CDR2 YNNKEL, per germline (reference sequence). The CDR3 loop spans 17 amino acids. V was pared by 4 bases and J by 0 bases, with 16 bases between. CDR3 amino acids: CASSPPNAVDSGNTIYF. CDR3 nucleotides: TGTGCCAGCAGCCCCCCCAACGCCGTGGACTCTGGAAACACCATATATTTT.

V is TRBV5-1 and J is TRBJ1-1; TRBD1 aligns across 9 bases. This CDR3 is built from 15 residues. V shed 4 bases, J shed 4 bases, and the junction held 8 bases outside the gene matches. The germline V gene encodes CDR1 SGHRS and CDR2 YFSETQ. The CDR3 sequence: CASSVGQGGGTEAFF. In DNA form, the CDR3 reads TGCGCCAGCAGCGTGGGACAGGGAGGTGGCACTGAAGCTTTCTTT.

The chain has TRBV7-9 and TRBJ1-3; D is ambiguous. The CDR3 covers 13 residues. Trimming took off 8 bases at V and 2 bases at J, with 10 bases between the two ends. CDR1 is SEHNR, CDR2 FQNEAQ, per germline (reference sequence). The CDR3 spells CASEEGPGNTIYF. CDR3 DNA: TGTGCCAGCGAGGAGGGTCCTGGAAACACCATATATTTT.

Points on this clonotype: One end of the junction varies from germline; a read error may be responsible. The rearrangement joins TRBV7-8 to TRBJ2-5; 7 nucleotides match TRBD2. Germline CDR1 and CDR2: SGHVS and FQNEAQ. CDR3 length: 14 amino acids. Here the CDR3 reads CASSSQRDQEAQYF. The CDR3 bases are TGTGCCAGCAGCTCCCAGCGGGACCAAGAGGCCCAGTACTTC.

This clonotype was seen only a few times. The chain combines TRBV27 with TRBJ2-1; TRBD1 aligns across 7 bases. After removal of 4 bases from V and 0 bases from J, the junction contained 3 bases not matched to a gene. Germline V lookup: CDR1 MNHEY, CDR2 SMNVEV (reference sequence). The CDR3 has 15 residues. The CDR3 reads CASSSRGYSYNEQFF. CDR3 in DNA: TGTGCCAGCAGTTCCAGGGGGTACTCCTACAATGAGCAGTTCTTC.

The chain employs TRBV6-5 and TRBJ1-1; 9 nucleotides align to TRBD1. CDR3 length equals 16 residues. Germline CDR1 reads MNHEY; CDR2 reads SVGAGI. J gave up 2 bases and V 4 bases, and 8 bases lay outside the gene matches. CDR3 DNA: TGTGCCAGCAGTTTCGGACAGGGGTGGGTCAACACTGAAGCTTTCTTT. Its translation is CASSFGQGWVNTEAFF.

This clonotype was recorded at least ten times. V is TRBV11-2 and J is TRBJ1-1, with no clear D. The CDR3 extends over 13 amino acids. Germline CDR1 SGHAT, CDR2 FQNNGV. V lost 5 bases and J 1 base, leaving 8 bases between the germline ends. The CDR3 loop reads CASSRLWNTEAFF. CDR3 DNA sequence: TGTGCCAGCAGCCGACTTTGGAACACTGAAGCTTTCTTT.

This clonotype was counted at least ten times. CDR3 sequence: CASDPPPGGNEQYF. The CDR3 DNA follows: TGTGCCAGCGACCCTCCCCCGGGGGGGAACGAGCAGTACTTC. The rearrangement joins TRBV5-5 to TRBJ2-7; 8 bases line up with TRBD2. J was trimmed by 5 bases and V by 7 bases; bases with no gene match: 11. This CDR3 spans 14 amino acids. CDR1 is SGHKS, CDR2 YYEKEE, per germline (reference sequence).

Many counts were recorded for this clonotype. The rearrangement uses TRBV30 and TRBJ2-4, with 10 bases lining up with TRBD2. The CDR3 has 19 residues. Germline values: CDR1 GTSNPN, CDR2 SVGIG (reference sequence). Losses at the gene ends were 2 bases for V and 0 bases for J; bases not matched to a gene: 13. The CDR3 is CAWSSRGLRLAGAKNIQYF. The CDR3, as DNA: TGTGCCTGGAGTTCCCGGGGGCTTCGACTAGCGGGAGCCAAAAACATTCAGTACTTC.

The genes are TRBV7-9 and TRBJ2-3, with no clear D. V lost 3 bases, J lost 5 bases, and 9 bases lay in between. The CDR3 contains 13 residues. Germline CDR1 reads SEHNR; CDR2 reads FQNEAQ (reference sequence). The CDR3 reads CASSLSRRDTQYF. The DNA of the CDR3 is TGTGCCAGCAGCTTGTCACGGCGAGATACGCAGTATTTT. The full variable domain, completed using reference TRBV7-9 and TRBJ2-3, is DTGVSQNPRHKITKRGQNVTFRCDPISEHNRLYWYRQTLGQGPEFLTYFQNEAQLEKSRLLSDRFSAERPKGSFSTLEIQRTEQGDSAMYLCASSLSRRDTQYFGPGTRLTVL.